This entry concerns a single TCR beta chain. Its antigen is undetermined. The record originates from a study of monozygotic twins with inflammatory bowel disease. Study results and limitations: IBD patients shared fewer clonotypes with other individuals than healthy twins, especially patients with disease activity signs.

Germline loops: CDR1 MDHEN, CDR2 SYDVKM. This CDR3 has 15 residues. Researchers used template switching to add UMIs featuring a 6-nucleotide sample barcode. With the 5' RACE reads reprocessed, TCRdb shows one record per CDR3 protein and no DNA. The sample data list fewer than 550,000 distinct CDR3 sequences. The material sequenced was blood. This receptor was identified in a human donor with ulcerative colitis or Crohn's disease, or a healthy co-twin of an affected twin (not recorded which). V usage is TRBV28 and J usage is TRBJ2-3; TCRdb outputs TRBD1, but without DNA this stays unchecked. CDR3 loop: CASVTGGVPIDTQYF.